This paragraph reports one TCR beta chain. Libraries were prepared by immunoSEQ multiplex PCR; TCRdb keeps only in-frame clonotypes and omits some of them. The table records fewer than 90,000 clones, more than 80% of them present only once. This entry belongs to a study of blood T cell repertoires in COVID-19. V was trimmed by 3 bases and J by 4 bases, leaving 4 bases between them. This CDR3 is built from 12 residues. CDR1 SNHLY and CDR2 FYNNEI come from the germline V gene. The source of this sequence is a human donor in a cohort sampled during active COVID-19. Sequencing was done on a sample of peripheral blood. The chain employs TRBV2 and TRBJ1-3; D is undetermined. The CDR3 DNA sequence: TGTGCCAGCAGTGAGGCCGGAAACACCATATATTTT. Translation: CASSEAGNTIYF.